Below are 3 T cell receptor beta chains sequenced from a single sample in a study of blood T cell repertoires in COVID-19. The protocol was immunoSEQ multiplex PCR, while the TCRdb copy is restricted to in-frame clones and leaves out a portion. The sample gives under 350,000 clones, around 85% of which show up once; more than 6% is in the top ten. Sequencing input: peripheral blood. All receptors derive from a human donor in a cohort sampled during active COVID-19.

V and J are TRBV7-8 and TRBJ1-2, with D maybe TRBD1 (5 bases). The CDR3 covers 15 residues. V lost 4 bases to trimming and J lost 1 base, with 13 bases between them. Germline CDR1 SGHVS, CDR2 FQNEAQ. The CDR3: CASSWVRGFNYGYTF. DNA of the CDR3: TGTGCCAGCAGCTGGGTACGGGGGTTTAACTATGGCTACACCTTC.

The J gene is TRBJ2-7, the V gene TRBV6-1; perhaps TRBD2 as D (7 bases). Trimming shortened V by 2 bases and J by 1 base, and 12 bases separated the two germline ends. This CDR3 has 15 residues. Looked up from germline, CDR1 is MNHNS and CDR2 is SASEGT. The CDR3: CASSEMGGTSYEQYF. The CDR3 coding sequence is TGTGCCAGCAGTGAAATGGGAGGGACATCCTACGAGCAGTACTTC.

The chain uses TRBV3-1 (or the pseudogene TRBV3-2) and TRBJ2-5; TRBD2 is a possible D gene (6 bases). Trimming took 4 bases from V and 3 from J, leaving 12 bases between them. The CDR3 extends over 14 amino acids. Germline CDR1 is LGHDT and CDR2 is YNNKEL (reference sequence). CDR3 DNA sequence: TGTGCCAGCAGCCGGAGGGGAGCCGAAGAGACCCAGTACTTC. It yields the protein CASSRRGAEETQYF.